Described below is a single T cell receptor (beta chain) sequence and its context. Its antigen remains unidentified. The TCRbeta library incorporated unique molecular identifiers. TCRdb re-called the PCR reads through MiXCR, storing one row per CDR3 protein. The sample lists about 980,000 distinct CDR3 sequences, about 29% occurring once. This entry belongs to a study of T-cell reconstitution after alpha-beta-depleted transplantation in children. The study's findings and limits: By about two months after transplant, alpha-beta T cells reportedly arose from several hundred graft clones that had expanded.

Germline values: CDR1 KGHSH, CDR2 LQKENI. This CDR3 comprises 14 residues. The germline V and J ends were trimmed by 2 bases and 8 bases, with 13 bases remaining between them. The V and J genes are TRBV18 and TRBJ2-1; D possibly matches TRBD1 or TRBD2 (5 bases each). Source: PBMCs, mostly from graft donor cells, taken 360 days after TCRalphabeta/CD19-depleted stem cell transplant. This TCR came from a boy in the first two years of life who had a stem cell transplant for SCID, so the T cells may come from the graft donor. CDR3 nucleotides: TGTGCCAGCTCACCAATGGGACCTACGTATGAGCAGTTCTTC. Protein product: CASSPMGPTYEQFF.